These 27 T cell receptor beta chains were all obtained from the same sample, sequenced in a study of STAT3 mutations in large granular lymphocyte leukemia. These TCRs are of unknown antigen specificity. Study-wide results and caveats: In T-cell large granular lymphocyte leukemia, about half of patients showed multiple immunodominant subclonotypes.

Assay: immunoSEQ multiplex PCR; the TCRdb copy retains only in-frame clones and omits some. The sample lists roughly 11,000 clones; roughly 87% were seen once. Material: peripheral blood mononuclear cells. Source of these receptors: a man at least 80 years old with T-cell large granular lymphocyte leukemia. Some clones in this sample may be carry-over from other donors' samples.

V usage is TRBV6-5 and J usage is TRBJ1-5, with 7 bases fitting TRBD1. The CDR3 is 13 residues long. Germline CDR1 MNHEY, CDR2 SVGAGI. The V segment lost 6 bases and the J segment 7 bases; nucleotides outside the gene matches: 6. The CDR3 spells CASREAGGQPQHF. CDR3 nucleotides: TGTGCCAGCAGAGAGGCAGGGGGACAGCCCCAGCATTTT.

The genes are TRBV19 and TRBJ1-2; TRBD1 aligns across 9 bases. The V gene's germline CDR1 is LNHDA and CDR2 SQIVND (reference sequence). Germline trimming cut 10 bases from V and 7 bases from J; bases unmatched to any gene: 16. The CDR3 runs to 15 residues. Here the CDR3 DNA reads TGTGCCACTCAACCCCTACAGGGGGCGTACGGTGGCTACACCTTC. The encoded protein is CATQPLQGAYGGYTF. The variable domain in full, completed from reference TRBV19 and TRBJ1-2, reads DGGITQSPKYLFRKEGQNVTLSCEQNLNHDAMYWYRQDPGQGLRLIYYSQIVNDFQKGDIAEGYSVSREKKESFPLTVTSAQKNPTAFYLCATQPLQGAYGGYTFGSGTRLTVV.

This clone has just one count. The chain carries TRBV6-5 and TRBJ1-5; 8 bases agree with TRBD1. Germline assignment: CDR1 MNHEY and CDR2 SVGAGI. This CDR3 contains 14 residues. The V segment lost 6 bases and the J segment 4 bases; nucleotides outside the gene matches: 5. The CDR3 DNA reads TGTGCCAGCAGGCGGACAGGGCGGAATCAGCCCCAGCATTTT. Its translation is CASRRTGRNQPQHF.

The gene calls are TRBV19 and TRBJ1-2; no clear D. Trimming took 6 bases from V and 0 from J, leaving 8 bases between them. This CDR3 has 13 residues. The V gene's germline CDR1 is LNHDA and CDR2 SQIVND (reference sequence). In DNA form, the CDR3 reads TGTGCCAGTAGAAAAGGCGCTAACTATGGCTACACCTTC. This codes for CASRKGANYGYTF.

The V call is TRBV2, the J call TRBJ2-7; D may be TRBD1 (6 bases). The V end lost 4 bases, the J end lost 2 bases, and 15 bases lay between the germline ends. Germline CDR1 reads SNHLY; CDR2 reads FYNNEI. This CDR3 is 15 amino acids long. CDR3 loop: CASSARGHSAYEQYF. CDR3 nucleotide sequence: TGTGCCAGCAGTGCCAGGGGCCATAGCGCCTACGAGCAGTACTTC.

The chain joins TRBV30 to TRBJ1-2; TRBD1 matches 9 bases. Per the germline V gene, CDR1 is GTSNPN and CDR2 is SVGIG (reference sequence). CDR3 size: 15 residues. V was pared by 2 bases and J by 2 bases, with 6 bases of the junction left unmatched. DNA for the CDR3: TGTGCCTGGAGTCGCAGACAGGGGGGAAACTATGGCTACACCTTC. Translating gives CAWSRRQGGNYGYTF.

The CDR3 sequence is CASSQEGRGNEQFF. The CDR3, as DNA: TGCGCCAGCAGCCAAGAGGGACGCGGCAATGAGCAGTTCTTC. V gene TRBV4-3 combines with J gene TRBJ2-1; possibly TRBD1 or TRBD2 for D (5 bases each). The V gene's germline CDR1 is LGHNA and CDR2 YSLEER. Between the trimmed V and J ends, which lost 0 bases and 6 bases, there was a span of 9 bases. The CDR3 is 14 amino acids.

The chain employs TRBV5-1 and TRBJ2-7; 7 bases map to TRBD1. This CDR3 spans 13 amino acids. The germline CDR1 and CDR2 sequences are SGHRS and YFSETQ. J lost 4 bases, V lost 4 bases, and 5 bases had no gene match. CDR3 nucleotides: TGCGCCAGCAGCCCCGGGACAGAGTACGAGCAGTACTTC. Translated, it gives CASSPGTEYEQYF.

The chain carries TRBV7-6 and TRBJ1-1; D is uncertain. Germline CDR1 is SGHVS and CDR2 is FNYEAQ. This CDR3 comprises 14 residues. V was trimmed by 2 bases and J by 1 base, leaving 8 bases between them. CDR3 DNA: TGTGCCAGCAGCTTATGGGGTGAGAACACTGAAGCTTTCTTT. As protein: CASSLWGENTEAFF. The variable domain in full, with the rest retrieved from reference TRBV7-6 and TRBJ1-1, is GAGVSQSPRYKVTKRGQDVALRCDPISGHVSLYWYRQALGQGPEFLTYFNYEAQQDKSGLPNDRFSAERPEGSISTLTIQRTEQRDSAMYRCASSLWGENTEAFFGQGTRLTVV.

This clone has just one count. V is TRBV6-5 and J is TRBJ1-5; TRBD1 agrees at 10 bases. V was clipped by 6 bases and J by 6 bases; unmatched bases: 8. The V gene's germline CDR1 is MNHEY and CDR2 SVGAGI. The CDR3 is 15 residues long. CDR3: CASRQAGQGIQPQHF. As DNA, the CDR3 is TGTGCCAGCAGACAAGCGGGACAGGGGATTCAGCCCCAGCATTTT.

The V gene is TRBV20-1, the J gene TRBJ1-4; possibly TRBD1 for D (5 bases). Trimming pared 0 bases from V and 14 bases from J, leaving 7 bases between. This CDR3 has 10 residues. CDR1 and CDR2 from the germline V gene are DFQATT and SNEGSKA (reference sequence). The CDR3 spells CSARDTGLFF. DNA for the CDR3: TGCAGTGCTAGAGATACAGGTCTGTTTTTT.

The V call is TRBV30, the J call TRBJ2-3; tentative D call: TRBD2 (6 bases). The germline V gene encodes CDR1 GTSNPN and CDR2 SVGIG (reference sequence). The CDR3 runs 15 residues. V was trimmed by 0 bases and J by 1 base, leaving 11 bases between them. The DNA of the CDR3 is TGTGCCTGGAGTGTACAAGCGGGCCGCACAGATACGCAGTATTTT. This codes for CAWSVQAGRTDTQYF. Full variable domain (rest looked up from reference TRBV30 and TRBJ2-3): SQTIHQWPATLVQPVGSPLSLECTVEGTSNPNLYWYRQAAGRGLQLLFYSVGIGQISSEVPQNLSASRPQDRQFILSSKKLLLSDSGFYLCAWSVQAGRTDTQYFGPGTRLTVL.

The rearrangement links TRBV7-9 to TRBJ1-3, with D unresolved. Germline CDR1 SEHNR, CDR2 FQNEAQ (reference sequence). Trimming stripped 5 bases from V and 0 bases from J, with 11 bases between. The CDR3 length is 15 residues. The CDR3 spells CASSEDGSSGNTIYF. The CDR3 coding sequence is TGTGCCAGCAGCGAGGACGGAAGCTCTGGAAACACCATATATTTT.

The chain couples TRBV5-1 to TRBJ2-1; a weak D match, TRBD1 (5 bases). The CDR3 consists of 15 residues. Trimming pared 4 bases from V and 5 bases from J, leaving 16 bases between. The germline gives CDR1 SGHRS, CDR2 YFSETQ. The CDR3 region is CASSTGPLKDNEQFF. DNA for the CDR3: TGCGCCAGCAGCACAGGACCTCTAAAGGACAATGAGCAGTTCTTC.

This sequence joins TRBV6-6 and TRBJ2-1; D not certain. Trimming removed 8 bases from V and 1 base from J, with 6 bases in between. The CDR3 is made up of 12 amino acids. CDR1 is MNHNY, CDR2 SVGAGI, per germline (reference sequence). The CDR3 spells CASGRSYNEQFF. CDR3 nucleotides: TGTGCCAGCGGACGGTCCTACAATGAGCAGTTCTTC.

The chain has TRBV14 and TRBJ2-2; no definite D call. Germline V gene data show CDR1 as SGHDN and CDR2 as FVKESK. Trimming removed 4 bases at V and 2 bases at J, with 2 bases between. The CDR3 spans 12 residues. The chain's CDR3 is CASSLNTGELFF. The CDR3, as DNA: TGTGCCAGCAGCCTCAACACCGGGGAGCTGTTTTTT.

This chain links TRBV5-1 with TRBJ2-7; 7 nucleotides agree with TRBD2. The CDR3 spans 17 residues. Trimming took 4 bases from V and 7 from J; bases not matched to a gene: 20. CDR1 SGHRS and CDR2 YFSETQ come from the germline V gene. CDR3 protein: CASSPVGRGGLLGEQYF. The CDR3 bases are TGCGCCAGCAGCCCGGTGGGGAGGGGTGGTCTCCTCGGGGAGCAGTACTTC.

The chain employs TRBV18 and TRBJ1-3; TRBD1 aligns across 8 bases. V trimming: 3 bases; J trimming: 9 bases; junction bases outside the gene matches: 16. Per germline, CDR1 KGHSH and CDR2 LQKENI. This CDR3 comprises 17 residues. Here the CDR3 DNA reads TGTGCCAGCTCACCCCCAGGGGGCAGAGGTCCCGGAGGCACCATATATTTT. Amino acids: CASSPPGGRGPGGTIYF.

This sequence joins TRBV28 and TRBJ1-2, with D perhaps TRBD1 (5 bases). Trimming took 9 bases from V and 1 from J, leaving 12 bases between them. The CDR3 sequence is 13 residues long. The germline V gene encodes CDR1 MDHEN and CDR2 SYDVKM. The CDR3 DNA reads as TGTGCCAGTGACGAAAGGGGTAACTATGGCTACACCTTC. Translating it yields CASDERGNYGYTF.

The chain recombines TRBV18 with TRBJ1-1; D is possibly TRBD1 (6 bases). Germline CDR1 is KGHSH and CDR2 is LQKENI. CDR3 length: 16 residues. V lost 3 bases to trimming and J lost 2 bases, with 16 bases between them. The CDR3 spells CASSPVTGTTNTEAFF. The DNA of the CDR3 is TGTGCCAGCTCACCCGTTACAGGGACTACTAACACTGAAGCTTTCTTT.

V gene TRBV5-1 combines with J gene TRBJ2-7; 9 bases map to TRBD1. There are 18 residues in the CDR3. CDR1 is SGHRS and CDR2 is YFSETQ in the germline V gene. V trimming: 0 bases; J trimming: 2 bases; junction bases outside the gene matches: 12. The CDR3 is CASSLGQTGTGFPYEQYF. The CDR3 DNA reads TGCGCCAGCAGCTTGGGACAAACCGGGACAGGGTTCCCCTACGAGCAGTACTTC.

The chain has TRBV7-2 and TRBJ2-7; TRBD1 aligns across 7 bases. After removal of 5 bases from V and 3 bases from J, the junction contained 7 bases not matched to a gene. The CDR3 has 14 amino acids. CDR1 is SGHTA and CDR2 is FQGNSA in the germline V gene. The CDR3 spells CASSPDRASYEQYF. The CDR3 region has the DNA TGTGCCAGCAGCCCAGACAGGGCAAGCTACGAGCAGTACTTC.

The genes are TRBV7-9 and TRBJ2-5, with D hard to call. This CDR3 region has 14 residues. Germline CDR1 SEHNR, CDR2 FQNEAQ (reference sequence). Trimming shortened V by 1 base and J by 5 bases, and 11 bases separated the two germline ends. This CDR3 reads CASSLGVGVETQYF. The CDR3 DNA is TGTGCCAGCAGCTTAGGAGTTGGCGTCGAGACCCAGTACTTC.

Only one count was recorded for this clone. This chain links TRBV5-1 with TRBJ1-2, with D uncertain. This CDR3 is 13 amino acids long. Looked up from germline, CDR1 is SGHRS and CDR2 is YFSETQ. The ends were cut back, 0 bases at V and 8 bases at J, with 11 bases in the middle. CDR3 amino acids: CASSLGAQDGYTF. The DNA for the CDR3 is TGCGCCAGCAGCTTGGGGGCGCAAGACGGCTACACCTTC.

The rearrangement links TRBV6-5 to TRBJ1-2; 9 bases match TRBD1. From germline, CDR1 is MNHEY and CDR2 SVGAGI. The CDR3 has 15 residues. The J segment lost 2 bases and the V segment lost 0 bases, leaving 1 base of the junction unmatched. The CDR3 bases are TGTGCCAGCAGTTACTCGACAGGGGGAAACTATGGCTACACCTTC. It yields the protein CASSYSTGGNYGYTF.

This clone was counted a few times. This chain links TRBV18 with TRBJ2-3; the D is unclear. Germline-derived CDR1 and CDR2 are KGHSH and LQKENI. The CDR3 length is 13 residues. Deletions cut 2 bases from V and 1 base from J, with 4 bases between. The CDR3 sequence is CASSPGGTDTQYF. CDR3 sequence (DNA): TGTGCCAGCTCACCAGGGGGCACAGATACGCAGTATTTT.

The chain combines TRBV6-6 with TRBJ1-2, with D possibly matching TRBD1 (6 bases). The length of the CDR3 is 14 residues. V dropped 4 bases and J dropped 5 bases, with 14 bases sitting between them. Germline lookup yields CDR1 MNHNY and CDR2 SVGAGI (reference sequence). The CDR3, as DNA: TGTGCCAGCAGTTCCCCTACTACAGGGTATGGCTACACCTTC. Its translation is CASSSPTTGYGYTF.